The 19 T cell receptor beta chains in this list originate from one sample, sequenced in a study of blood T cell repertoires in COVID-19. Profiling relied on immunoSEQ multiplex PCR, and the TCRdb table lists in-frame clones only, not all of them. Of 150,000 to 200,000 clones in the sample, approximately 84% were seen once. Sequences were obtained from peripheral blood. Receptor source: a human donor with acute or convalescent COVID-19. The donor label of this sample is uncertain.

This chain joins TRBV28 and TRBJ2-7; 8 bases match TRBD1. The ends lost 1 base at V and 2 bases at J; junction bases unmatched: 4. CDR1 is MDHEN and CDR2 is SYDVKM in the germline V gene. CDR3 length: 15 residues. The CDR3 is CASSLLTGVPYEQYF. The CDR3 coding sequence is TGTGCCAGCAGTTTATTGACAGGGGTCCCCTACGAGCAGTACTTC.

The chain joins TRBV28 to TRBJ1-1; D unresolved. The CDR3 runs to 15 residues. Germline CDR1 is MDHEN and CDR2 is SYDVKM. V lost 6 bases to trimming and J lost 2 bases, with 16 bases between them. The chain's CDR3 is CASSSGGSGNTEAFF. CDR3 bases: TGTGCCAGCAGCTCAGGAGGTTCGGGAAACACTGAAGCTTTCTTT.

The gene calls are TRBV18 and TRBJ1-2; 7 bases align to TRBD1. The junction had 5 bases not matched to a gene; V was cut back by 3 bases and J by 4 bases. CDR1 and CDR2 (germline): KGHSH, LQKENI. The CDR3 totals 14 residues. CDR3 sequence: CASSPGQDAYGYTF. As DNA, the CDR3 is TGTGCCAGCTCACCCGGACAGGATGCCTATGGCTACACCTTC.

The gene calls are TRBV11-2 and TRBJ1-1, with no clear D. CDR3 size: 12 residues. The germline V gene has CDR1 SGHAT and CDR2 FQNNGV. V lost 7 bases to trimming and J lost 5 bases, with 11 bases between them. The CDR3 DNA follows: TGTGCCAGCATAGGACGGAGGACTGAAGCTTTCTTT. Protein: CASIGRRTEAFF.

The J gene is TRBJ1-1, the V gene TRBV15; 10 positions agree with TRBD1. Germline trimming cut 3 bases from V and 4 bases from J; bases unmatched to any gene: 5. The CDR3 extends over 15 amino acids. Looked up from germline, CDR1 is LNHNV and CDR2 is YYDKDF (reference sequence). CDR3 region: CATSRGGTGATEAFF. Written as DNA, the CDR3 is TGTGCCACCAGCAGGGGCGGGACAGGGGCCACTGAAGCTTTCTTT.

The chain couples TRBV12-2 to TRBJ1-5. TRBV12-2 is assigned pseudogene status. This CDR3 has 12 amino acids. The CDR3 DNA sequence: TGTGCAAGCCGGGTTACGGATCAGCCCCAGCATTTT. Translation: CASRVTDQPQHF.

The chain joins TRBV12-3 or TRBV12-4 to TRBJ1-1; unclear D gene. The V end lost 3 bases, the J end lost 6 bases, and 11 bases lay between the germline ends. The CDR3 has 13 amino acids. This CDR3 reads CASSLRERAEAFF. The CDR3 region has the DNA TGTGCCAGCAGTTTGAGGGAACGGGCTGAAGCTTTCTTT.

V usage is TRBV6-1 and J usage is TRBJ2-1; tentatively, D is TRBD2 (5 bases). Germline V CDR1 and CDR2: MNHNS, SASEGT. Trimming left V 3 bases short and J 7 bases short, with 22 bases between. The CDR3 has 17 residues. The CDR3 sequence is CASSDDLRARSSNEQFF. The CDR3 nucleotides read TGTGCCAGCAGTGATGATTTGAGGGCCAGATCGAGTAATGAGCAGTTCTTC.

The chain combines TRBV5-4 with TRBJ1-1; TRBD1 matches at 7 bases. J lost 4 bases, V lost 3 bases, and 9 bases had no gene match. Germline assignment: CDR1 SGHNT and CDR2 YYREEE (reference sequence). The CDR3 runs 15 residues. The CDR3 is CASSWGQPKGTEAFF. The CDR3 DNA reads TGTGCCAGCAGCTGGGGACAGCCAAAGGGCACTGAAGCTTTCTTT.

In regard to this clone: Other DNA sequences within the sample encode an identical CDR3. The chain employs TRBV18 and TRBJ1-4; 9 bases map to TRBD1. V lost 2 bases, J lost 8 bases, and 3 bases stayed unmatched. Germline values: CDR1 KGHSH, CDR2 LQKENI. The CDR3 covers 14 residues. The CDR3 DNA follows: TGTGCCAGCTCACCAGGGACAGGGAACGAAAAACTGTTTTTT. Its translation is CASSPGTGNEKLFF.

This chain uses TRBV18 with TRBJ2-3; D gene unclear. The CDR3 is made up of 13 amino acids. Trimming took 8 bases from V and 0 from J, leaving 9 bases between them. Germline-derived CDR1 and CDR2 are KGHSH and LQKENI. CDR3 sequence reads: CASLTQSTDTQYF. The DNA for the CDR3 is TGTGCCAGCCTGACTCAGAGCACAGATACGCAGTATTTT.

For this clone: A read error may account for a junction end that differs from germline. The chain combines TRBV3-1 (or the pseudogene TRBV3-2) with TRBJ2-2, with 8 bases lining up with TRBD2. The CDR3 runs 16 residues. Germline assignment: CDR1 LGHDT and CDR2 YNNKEL (reference sequence). The CDR3 nucleotides read TGTGCCAGCACCCAACGGGGGGGCAGGGGCACCGGGGAGCTGTTTTTT. Translating it yields CASTQRGGRGTGELFF.

The chain joins TRBV4-1 to TRBJ2-2; TRBD1 aligns across 7 bases. The CDR3 is 16 residues long. V gave up 6 bases and J gave up 1 base; unmatched junction bases: 8. Germline loops: CDR1 MGHRA, CDR2 YSYEKL. The CDR3 loop is CASRLQGSLNTGELFF. The CDR3 DNA follows: TGCGCCAGCAGGCTACAGGGGTCCTTGAACACCGGGGAGCTGTTTTTT.

This chain connects TRBV11-1 to TRBJ2-1, with 8 positions matching TRBD2. Germline V gene lookup returns CDR1 SGHAT and CDR2 FQDESV (reference sequence). With 3 bases clipped from V and 5 bases from J, the junction kept 6 bases outside the gene matches. This CDR3 contains 15 residues. CDR3 protein: CASSLESGRDNEQFF. The DNA of the CDR3 is TGTGCCAGCAGCTTGGAAAGCGGGAGAGACAATGAGCAGTTCTTC.

The chain combines TRBV19 with TRBJ2-1; 9 bases map to TRBD1. This CDR3 contains 15 residues. V gave up 6 bases and J gave up 3 bases; unmatched junction bases: 6. Germline V CDR1 and CDR2: LNHDA, SQIVND (reference sequence). CDR3 amino acids: CASRRGQGGYNEQFF. In DNA form, the CDR3 reads TGTGCCAGTAGGAGGGGACAGGGTGGCTACAATGAGCAGTTCTTC.

Only one count was recorded for this clone. The chain couples TRBV3-1 (or the pseudogene TRBV3-2) to TRBJ2-7; 11 positions match TRBD2. Germline CDR1 reads LGHDT; CDR2 reads YNNKEL (reference sequence). V trimming: 3 bases; J trimming: 3 bases; junction bases outside the gene matches: 4. This CDR3 has 15 amino acids. CDR3 region: CASSQGTSGVYEQYF. CDR3 DNA sequence: TGTGCCAGCAGCCAGGGGACTAGCGGAGTCTACGAGCAGTACTTC.

V is TRBV11-2 and J is TRBJ1-1; 8 positions match TRBD1. The CDR3 has 15 amino acids. J lost 0 bases, V lost 1 base, and 1 base had no gene match. Germline-derived CDR1 and CDR2 are SGHAT and FQNNGV. In DNA form, the CDR3 reads TGTGCCAGCAGCTTAGCGGGACAGGTGAACACTGAAGCTTTCTTT. Translating gives CASSLAGQVNTEAFF.

This clone turned up a few times. V and J are TRBV6-5 and TRBJ1-2; D might be TRBD1 (5 bases). The germline V gene encodes CDR1 MNHEY and CDR2 SVGAGI. Trimming took off 8 bases at V and 7 bases at J, with 17 bases between the two ends. The CDR3 has 13 amino acids. The CDR3 protein is CASQTTQGGGYTF. The CDR3 DNA sequence: TGTGCCAGCCAAACCACCCAGGGAGGTGGCTACACCTTC.

The chain combines TRBV5-6 with TRBJ1-1; D is possibly TRBD1 (5 bases). CDR1 is SGHDT, CDR2 YYEEEE, per germline. V was cut by 0 bases and J by 1 base, with 7 bases left in between. This CDR3 spans 14 amino acids. The CDR3 DNA reads TGTGCCAGCAGCTTGGTAGGGGAGAACACTGAAGCTTTCTTT. Translation gives CASSLVGENTEAFF.